This TCR beta chain was sequenced for a study of blood T cell repertoires in COVID-19 (dated by TCRdb to about 2020). A note on the overall study: Samples from collaborators originated in the United States, Italy and Spain and spanned both the acute and convalescent phases of COVID-19. The material from the prospective study consisted of cDNA or gDNA derived from T cells, B-cell-depleted T cells, or PBMCs. The dataset comprised deeply sampled blood TCRbeta repertoires from subjects exposed to, actively infected with, or recovered from COVID-19. The repertoires were released in a freely available public database intended as a resource for research on the immune response to SARS-CoV-2. Samples were obtained from the ongoing ImmuneRACE study (first 160 participants) and from 1,200 or so subjects provided by 6 global collaborators. Sample metadata almost always included a de-identified subject ID, COVID-19 status, age in years and sex. HLA class I and class II types, where available, came from metadata supplied by the sample provider rather than from assay-based typing.

Concerning this clone itself: The clone's antigen remains unknown. No base qualities exist here, and no much larger clone lies one base off it.

Each collaborating institution followed its own protocols to collect whole blood in K2EDTA tubes. Collaborator samples were shipped for TCRbeta analysis as frozen whole blood, isolated PBMCs, or DNA extracted from either sample type. TCRbeta CDR3 regions were amplified from genomic DNA using the immunoSEQ Assay, a bias-controlled multiplex PCR. The original pipeline was this. The number of nucleated cells in each sample was estimated by amplification of reference gene primers within the assay. To quantify the absolute abundance of each unique TCRbeta CDR3 rearrangement, sequence reads were collapsed and filtered. Productive Simpson clonality was computed per sample as the square root of Simpson's diversity index over productive rearrangements. TCRdb limited this immuneACCESS table to in-frame rearrangements with V and J called. A share of clones is missing; checked studies link under half to unresolved V genes, and the rest is unexplained. From that table come the V and J calls and clone size; the DNA was used to work out D and trimming. The sample includes 140,000 or so clones, with 65% to 85% observed a single time. Of the sample, 1.9% is held by the ten largest clones.

The CDR3, cysteine through phenylalanine, is 14 amino acids long. Only CDR3 DNA remains: 42 bases, in frame from the first base. Compared with germline, V lacks 5 bases and J lacks 4 bases; bases without a gene match: 8. The germline V gene sets CDR1 to SGDLS and CDR2 to YYNGEE. What the work shows at the level of the full study, not this receptor alone: The quantity of clinical and demographic metadata differed by source and by participant and was supplied without curation.

Recombination joined TRBV9 with TRBJ1-2; TRBD1 matches 7 bases in the middle. Sequenced input: peripheral blood. The sequence came from a woman aged 60-75 years with acute or convalescent COVID-19. The CDR3 has the sequence CASRTAGGSYGYTF. The base sequence is TGTGCCAGCAGAACGGCAGGGGGAAGCTATGGCTACACCTTC.